The rows below give T cell receptor beta chains drawn from one sample of a study of T cell responses to AZD1222 COVID-19 vaccine. TCRdb's table, derived via immunoSEQ multiplex PCR, lists solely in-frame clones and lacks some. The sample has over 95,000 clones, 80% to 90% seen once. The sample consisted of peripheral blood, taken on day 0 of AZD1222 vaccination. The receptors originated from an adult in good health. Both conserved end residues are part of each CDR3.

CDR3,V,J
CASSLMSYPGQGLNEQYF,TRBV5-6,TRBJ2-7
CASSLSAGRGSPLHF,TRBV27,TRBJ1-6
CASSERGYDEQYF,TRBV7-9,TRBJ2-7
CAISESFGKGVGEAFF,TRBV10-3,TRBJ1-1
CASKGSLAHDSPLHF,TRBV5-1,TRBJ1-6
CASRGLAGGRETQYF,TRBV6-6,TRBJ2-5
CASSYPEQGSEQYF,TRBV6-5,TRBJ2-7
CASSPTTTGSGEQYF,TRBV7-7,TRBJ2-7
CASSPDSYQPQHF,TRBV5-1,TRBJ1-5
CASSFGAGGAPAGTSGYEQYF,TRBV5-1,TRBJ2-7
CSSGGARGAQYF,TRBV29-1,TRBJ2-5
CASSPRIGTGQSVNQPQHF,TRBV18,TRBJ1-5
CASSAGTGGQANYGYTF,TRBV5-8,TRBJ1-2
CASSQVSNEPESYEQYF,TRBV4-2,TRBJ2-7
CASSPTGQGTNTEAFF,TRBV18,TRBJ1-1
CASSPQGAGEKLFF,TRBV7-2,TRBJ1-4
CASSLGFYMSQPQHF,TRBV28,TRBJ1-5
CASSLAVGGNGTQHF,TRBV6-6,TRBJ1-5
CASSLDAGTGQPQHF,TRBV5-1,TRBJ1-5
CASSMGTGDYGYTF,TRBV5-1,TRBJ1-2
CASSPGRGGNSPLHF,TRBV7-2,TRBJ1-6
CASSVRQGGYGYTF,TRBV2,TRBJ1-2
CASSPPNRVEQYF,TRBV28,TRBJ2-7
CASSLTSGGVQETQYF,TRBV7-2,TRBJ2-5
CASSPRTVDTQYF,TRBV18,TRBJ2-3
CASSTWGSGSNEQFF,TRBV27,TRBJ2-1
CASGGAGVYEQYF,TRBV18,TRBJ2-7
CASSQQGPSETQYF,TRBV7-9,TRBJ2-5
CASSLVGYEQYF,TRBV5-4,TRBJ2-7
CASSLAFFPGRVSYNEQFF,TRBV5-1,TRBJ2-1
CASSLEAAGRDTQYF,TRBV5-1,TRBJ2-3
CASSSSLGTVIYEQYF,TRBV28,TRBJ2-7
CASSYGGSGANVLTF,TRBV6-5,TRBJ2-6
CASGDRANEKLFF,TRBV19,TRBJ1-4
CASSSQTEAEAFF,TRBV6-2/TRBV6-3,TRBJ1-1
CASTEDTQYF,TRBV7-9,TRBJ2-3
CASSPGSAMGAFF,TRBV18,TRBJ1-1
CASSPDRGRVGTFF,TRBV5-1,TRBJ1-1
CASSPMGGARNTIYF,TRBV9,TRBJ1-3
CASSVTTHSDTQYF,TRBV9,TRBJ2-3
CASSNSAGYYEQYF,TRBV6-5,TRBJ2-7
CASSLGLLPSYEQYF,TRBV11-2,TRBJ2-7
CASSQYKETQYF,TRBV18,TRBJ2-5
CASSVGQNSNQPQHF,TRBV9,TRBJ1-5
CASSSGLVRETQYF,TRBV7-2,TRBJ2-5
CASSLVSSSNEKLFF,TRBV5-6,TRBJ1-4
CAISEPRNTEAFF,TRBV10-3,TRBJ1-1
CASSPYRDEAFF,TRBV12-3/TRBV12-4,TRBJ1-1
CASSDRAVEDEQFF,TRBV19,TRBJ2-1
CATGLAGTYEQYF,TRBV10-3,TRBJ2-7
CATSDSASGSYNEQFF,TRBV24-1,TRBJ2-1
CASSPDAGQGIYGYTF,TRBV5-4,TRBJ1-2
CASGLGTSGWRSQETQYF,TRBV12-5,TRBJ2-5
CASRQELYEQYF,TRBV28,TRBJ2-7
CASSPDRGTEAFF,TRBV18,TRBJ1-1